These T cell receptor beta chains were read from a single sample in a study of blood T cell repertoires in COVID-19. Clones were read by immunoSEQ multiplex PCR, and TCRdb kept only the in-frame ones, dropping some. The sample comprises 350,000 or so clones, approximately 82% of which are singletons, and approximately 3.1% rests with the top ten. The source material was peripheral blood. These receptors came from a man aged 25 to 40 with active or convalescent COVID-19. CDR3s include the opening cysteine and the closing phenylalanine or tryptophan. A D gene is named only where the DNA matches it firmly. Only part of the rows carry a size: once, few, many, or a class if the clone is expanded.

NA,TRBJ1-2,TRBV30,TRBD1,TGTGCCTGGTCGAGGACAGGGGGAGTTGGCTACACCTTC,CAWSRTGGVGYTF
NA,TRBJ2-1,TRBV19,TRBD1,TGTGCCAGTAGTATGGGACAGGGCAGCACTGAGCAGTTCTTC,CASSMGQGSTEQFF
NA,TRBJ1-6,TRBV7-2,NA,TGTGCCAGCAGCTTAGAGGGGCGCGGTAATTCACCCCTCCACTTT,CASSLEGRGNSPLHF
NA,TRBJ2-2,TRBV30,NA,TGTGCCTGGAGTGTACAACCTGAGCGAATTAACACCGGGGAGCTGTTTTTT,CAWSVQPERINTGELFF
NA,TRBJ1-6,TRBV19,NA,TGTGCCAGTAGTGTAGGCGATAATTCACCCCTCCACTTT,CASSVGDNSPLHF
NA,TRBJ2-1,TRBV2,NA,TGTGCCAGCAACCCCGAGGTACAGTTCTTC,CASNPEVQFF
NA,TRBJ1-2,TRBV6-2/TRBV6-3,TRBD1,TGTGCCAGCAGCCCCAGACAGGGGGCTGGCTACACCTTC,CASSPRQGAGYTF
NA,TRBJ2-2,TRBV2,NA,TGTGCCAGCAGCGCAACGCGGAGCCCCGGGGAGCTGTTTTTT,CASSATRSPGELFF
few,TRBJ1-1,TRBV28,NA,TGTGCCAGCAGTTTAAGGGGTTTTACTGAAGCTTTCTTT,CASSLRGFTEAFF
NA,TRBJ2-3,TRBV7-8,NA,TGTGCCAGCAGTTACCAACCCCGGGGGGCCCTCACAGATACGCAGTATTTT,CASSYQPRGALTDTQYF
NA,TRBJ1-1,TRBV25-1,TRBD1,TGTGCCAGCAGTGAGGTGTCAGGGGGCCCGAACACTGAAGCTTTCTTT,CASSEVSGGPNTEAFF
NA,TRBJ2-1,TRBV5-1,TRBD1,TGCGCCAGCAGCCCCGAGGACAGGGGCCAGTTCTTC,CASSPEDRGQFF
NA,TRBJ1-1,TRBV5-1,NA,TGCGCCAGCAGCTTGCGGACAGTTAACACTGAAGCTTTCTTT,CASSLRTVNTEAFF
NA,TRBJ1-6,TRBV30,NA,TGTGCCTGGAGTGTTGGCAGCGTGAGCTCCTATAATTCACCCCTCCACTTT,CAWSVGSVSSYNSPLHF
NA,TRBJ2-7,TRBV5-5,TRBD1,TGTGCCAGCAGCCTGACCGGGACAGGGTTCTACGAGCAGTACTTC,CASSLTGTGFYEQYF
few,TRBJ1-3,TRBV19,NA,TGTGCCAGTAGTATAGAACACACTGGAAACACCATATATTTT,CASSIEHTGNTIYF
NA,TRBJ2-3,TRBV19,TRBD2,TGTGCCAGTAGTATACAACTAGCGGGGGGTCGGGATACGCAGTATTTT,CASSIQLAGGRDTQYF
NA,TRBJ1-4,TRBV2,TRBD1,TGTGCCAGCACCCGAGGGGGACAGGGAGATGATAGTGAAAAACTGTTTTTT,CASTRGGQGDDSEKLFF
NA,TRBJ1-3,TRBV3-1/TRBV3-2,NA,TGTGCCAGCAGCCAAGAGTCCCGCTCTGGAAACACCATATATTTT,CASSQESRSGNTIYF
NA,TRBJ2-1,TRBV12-3/TRBV12-4,NA,TGTGCCAGCAGGTCAGGTGTCTACAATGAGCAGTTCTTC,CASRSGVYNEQFF
NA,TRBJ2-1,TRBV5-1,TRBD1,TGCGCCAGCAGCTGGTCGGACAGGGGGTCGGCGAATGAGCAGTTCTTC,CASSWSDRGSANEQFF
NA,TRBJ2-3,TRBV28,TRBD1,TGTGCCAGCATCAGACAGGGGAGCACAGATACGCAGTATTTT,CASIRQGSTDTQYF
few,TRBJ1-5,TRBV30,NA,TGTGCTTTCGACAGAGGATCGAATCAGCCCCAGCATTTT,CAFDRGSNQPQHF
NA,TRBJ2-3,TRBV4-2,TRBD1,TGTGCCAGCAGCCCCTCCGGGACAGGGCTAGATACGCAGTATTTT,CASSPSGTGLDTQYF